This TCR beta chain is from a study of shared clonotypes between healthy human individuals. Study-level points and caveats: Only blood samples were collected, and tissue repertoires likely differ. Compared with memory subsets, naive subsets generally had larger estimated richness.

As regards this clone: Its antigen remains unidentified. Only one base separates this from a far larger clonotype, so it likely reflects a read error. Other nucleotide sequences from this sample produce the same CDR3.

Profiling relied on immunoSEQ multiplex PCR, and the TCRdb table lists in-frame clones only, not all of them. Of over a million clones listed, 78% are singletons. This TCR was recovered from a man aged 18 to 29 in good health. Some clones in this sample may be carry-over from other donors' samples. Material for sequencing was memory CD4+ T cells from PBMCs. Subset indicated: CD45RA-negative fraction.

CDR3 sequence reads: CASSPGTKNSGNTIYF. DNA for the CDR3: TGTGCCAGCAGCCCCGGGACAAAAAACTCTGGAAACACCATATATTTT. The J gene is TRBJ1-3, the V gene TRBV28; maybe TRBD1 (6 bases). The CDR3 is 16 residues long. V lost 6 bases, J lost 0 bases, and 15 bases lay in between. Germline V lookup: CDR1 MDHEN, CDR2 SYDVKM.